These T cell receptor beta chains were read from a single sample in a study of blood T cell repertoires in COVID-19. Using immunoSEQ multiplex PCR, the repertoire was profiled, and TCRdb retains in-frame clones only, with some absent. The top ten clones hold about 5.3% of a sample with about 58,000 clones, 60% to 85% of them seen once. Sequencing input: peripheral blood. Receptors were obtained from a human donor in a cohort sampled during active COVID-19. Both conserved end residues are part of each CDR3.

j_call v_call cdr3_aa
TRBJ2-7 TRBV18 CASSPNRNEQYF
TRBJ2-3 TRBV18 CASSGTGGDLTDTQYF
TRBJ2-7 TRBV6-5 CASTGNLYEQYF
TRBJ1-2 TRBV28 CAGGQANYGYTF
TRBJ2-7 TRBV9 CASSVAGGHEQYF
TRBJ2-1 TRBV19 CASSKNTLGPLAVSYNEQFF
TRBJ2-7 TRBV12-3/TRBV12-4 CASSQQGYEQYF
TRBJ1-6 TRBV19 CASSPGTAPNSPLHF
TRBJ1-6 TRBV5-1 CASSLTGADNSPLHF
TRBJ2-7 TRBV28 CASSLFDIPYEQYF
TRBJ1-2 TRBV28 CASSLETANRTF
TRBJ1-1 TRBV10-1 CASSTGGMANTEAFF
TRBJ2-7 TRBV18 CASSPGTSGSYEQYF
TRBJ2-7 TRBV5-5 CASRPGTGGVQPYEQYF
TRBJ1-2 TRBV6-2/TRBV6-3 CASSDQGARGYTF
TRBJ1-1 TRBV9 CASSSEGAGWNTEAFF
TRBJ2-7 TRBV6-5 CASSSAGSGSYEQYF
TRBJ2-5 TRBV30 CAWRRGVAGFKETQYF
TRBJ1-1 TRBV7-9 CASSSTSDRSNEAFF
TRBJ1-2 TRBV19 CASCEADVYGYTF
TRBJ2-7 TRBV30 CAWSVRGYEQYF
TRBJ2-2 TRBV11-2 CASSLEGGLGTTGELFF
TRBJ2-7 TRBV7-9 CASSSHGGQGGLEQYF
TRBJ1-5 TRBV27 CASRLRDGNQPQHF
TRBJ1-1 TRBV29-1 CVSGGKAFF
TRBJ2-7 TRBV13 CASSLSGLSYEQYF
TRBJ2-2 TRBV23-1 CASPTGELFF
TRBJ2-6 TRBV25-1 CASSEWDSRSGANVLTF
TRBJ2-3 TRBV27 CASSFGGRPDTQYF
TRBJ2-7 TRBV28 CASRFSSSSYEQYF
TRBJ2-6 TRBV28 CASSLNRGAGSGANVLTF
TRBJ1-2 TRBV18 CASSVRTGSNYGYTF